The 9 T cell receptor beta chains below come from one sample, sequenced in a study of T cell responses to AZD1222 COVID-19 vaccine. TCRdb keeps only in-frame clones here, not all; method: immunoSEQ multiplex PCR. The sample contains 150,000 or so clones, more than 70% of which appear only once. This specimen consisted of peripheral blood, obtained on day 0 of AZD1222 vaccination. The receptors originated from an adult in good health.

The V call is TRBV11-2, the J call TRBJ2-3, with 9 nucleotides matching TRBD2. J was trimmed by 3 bases and V by 5 bases; bases with no gene match: 3. Germline CDR1 and CDR2: SGHAT and FQNNGV. There are 14 residues in the CDR3. CDR3 residues: CASSPAGGTDTQYF. The CDR3 bases are TGTGCCAGCAGCCCAGCGGGAGGAACAGATACGCAGTATTTT.

The chain is built from TRBV18 and TRBJ1-2; the match to TRBD1 covers 8 bases. The CDR3 totals 17 residues. The germline gives CDR1 KGHSH, CDR2 LQKENI. J gave up 6 bases and V 3 bases, and 15 bases lay outside the gene matches. This chain's CDR3 is CASSPVFRGRIGNGYTF. The CDR3 DNA reads as TGTGCCAGCTCACCGGTGTTCAGGGGGCGAATAGGAAATGGCTACACCTTC.

In this sample, this clone turned up once. The chain links TRBV12-3 or TRBV12-4 to TRBJ1-5, with D hard to call. V shed 4 bases and J shed 6 bases, with 10 bases lying between them. The CDR3 consists of 13 residues. CDR3 nucleotide sequence: TGTGCCAGCAGTTGGTTAGGAAGTCAGCCCCAGCATTTT. Translation: CASSWLGSQPQHF.

This clone was counted a few times. The J gene is TRBJ1-2, the V gene TRBV20-1; the match to TRBD1 covers 7 bases. CDR1 and CDR2 (germline): DFQATT, SNEGSKA (reference sequence). The CDR3 covers 15 residues. V shed 3 bases and J 3 bases; nucleotides not matched to a gene: 10. CDR3 residues: CSASEGGNQDYGYTF. CDR3 bases: TGCAGTGCTAGTGAAGGGGGCAATCAAGACTATGGCTACACCTTC.

To note about this clone: Other DNA sequences in the sample encode the same CDR3. This rearrangement joins TRBV3-1 (or the pseudogene TRBV3-2) to TRBJ1-1; TRBD1 agrees at 7 bases. The germline CDR1 and CDR2 sequences are LGHDT and YNNKEL (reference sequence). The V segment lost 4 bases and the J segment 4 bases; nucleotides outside the gene matches: 6. The CDR3 has 14 residues. The CDR3 nucleotides are TGTGCCAGCAGCCTGCGACAGGGCGGCACTGAAGCTTTCTTT. It is translated as CASSLRQGGTEAFF.

The chain uses TRBV5-5 and TRBJ2-7, with TRBD2 identical over 12 bases. V was pared by 1 base and J by 5 bases, with 1 base of the junction left unmatched. Per germline, CDR1 SGHKS and CDR2 YYEKEE (reference sequence). CDR3 size: 14 residues. The CDR3 DNA sequence: TGTGCCAGCAGCTTGTGGACTAGCGGGAACGAGCAGTACTTC. Translation gives CASSLWTSGNEQYF.

V and J are TRBV9 and TRBJ1-1, with D unresolved. The germline CDR1 and CDR2 sequences are SGDLS and YYNGEE. Between the trimmed V and J ends, which lost 4 bases and 0 bases, there was a span of 10 bases. CDR3 size: 14 residues. The CDR3 coding sequence is TGTGCCAGCAGCCTATTGGCGCTGAACACTGAAGCTTTCTTT. It yields the protein CASSLLALNTEAFF.

This chain joins TRBV6-2 or TRBV6-3 and TRBJ1-2, with D hard to call. The CDR3 length is 14 residues. V was trimmed by 5 bases and J by 2 bases, leaving 12 bases between them. Germline CDR1 and CDR2: MNHEY and SVGEGT. The CDR3 DNA reads as TGTGCCAGCAGTCCCCCGGGAGCGAACTATGGCTACACCTTC. Its translation is CASSPPGANYGYTF.

The chain has TRBV19 and TRBJ1-1; D perhaps matches TRBD1 (6 bases). This CDR3 has 13 residues. V was trimmed by 1 base and J by 4 bases, leaving 7 bases between them. CDR1 and CDR2 from the germline V gene are LNHDA and SQIVND (reference sequence). The CDR3 region has the DNA TGTGCCAGTAGTATAGGAGGGGGCACTGAAGCTTTCTTT. The encoded protein is CASSIGGGTEAFF.